Listed here are 28 T cell receptor beta chains from one sample, sequenced in a study of cytomegalovirus exposure and HLA in healthy donors (dated by TCRdb to 2015 to 2018). The method was the immunoSEQ multiplex PCR assay. For the multiplex PCR, a mixture combining 60 forward primers for TCR Vbeta segments and 13 reverse primers for TCR Jbeta segments was used. The table comes from immuneACCESS by way of TCRdb, which keeps in-frame sequences with V and J called. Part of the clones is missing from these tables; in studies checked, under half for an unresolved V gene and the rest for unknown reasons. The sample includes some 140,000 clones, with roughly 79% observed a single time. Together, the top ten hold about 0.91% of the sample. The sample taken for sequencing was PBMCs. The source of these receptors is a man in his late teens or twenties in good health and CMV-seronegative.

This clone came up once. J is TRBJ2-2 and V is TRBV9; D perhaps matches TRBD1 (5 bases). V dropped 3 bases and J dropped 9 bases, with 6 bases sitting between them. The CDR3 is 11 amino acids. Germline lookup yields CDR1 SGDLS and CDR2 YYNGEE. CDR3 nucleotides: TGTGCCAGCAGCGAGGACAGGGAGCTGTTTTTT. This encodes CASSEDRELFF.

This clone was found once. At the DNA level, this CDR3 is encoded by other sequences in the same sample as well. The chain recombines TRBV7-6 with TRBJ2-7, with no clear D. V was cut by 3 bases and J by 0 bases, with 6 bases left in between. CDR3 length: 13 residues. The V gene's germline CDR1 is SGHVS and CDR2 FNYEAQ. The CDR3, as DNA: TGTGCCAGCAGCTTGGCAAGCTCCTACGAGCAGTACTTC. Translated: CASSLASSYEQYF. Drawing the rest from reference TRBV7-6 and TRBJ2-7, the complete variable domain is GAGVSQSPRYKVTKRGQDVALRCDPISGHVSLYWYRQALGQGPEFLTYFNYEAQQDKSGLPNDRFSAERPEGSISTLTIQRTEQRDSAMYRCASSLASSYEQYFGPGTRLTVT.

V gene TRBV6-1 combines with J gene TRBJ2-1; TRBD2 aligns across 8 bases. CDR1 and CDR2 from the germline V gene are MNHNS and SASEGT. The CDR3 is 15 residues long. V lost 6 bases and J lost 3; bases outside the gene matches: 7. CDR3 coding DNA: TGTGCCAGCAGCCCCACGCGGGGGGACTACAATGAGCAGTTCTTC. As protein: CASSPTRGDYNEQFF.

The V call is TRBV30, the J call TRBJ2-7; possible D gene TRBD2, 5 bases. The CDR3 spans 12 residues. The V and J ends lost 2 bases and 3 bases respectively, with 8 bases between them. CDR1 GTSNPN and CDR2 SVGIG come from the germline V gene (reference sequence). CDR3 bases: TGTGCCTGGAGTTCGAGCGGCTACGAGCAGTACTTC. Amino acid sequence: CAWSSSGYEQYF.

The chain recombines TRBV5-1 with TRBJ1-3; D remains unclear. The germline V gene has CDR1 SGHRS and CDR2 YFSETQ. The V gene lost 7 bases and the J gene lost 0 bases, with 17 bases spanning the gap. The CDR3 runs 16 residues. CDR3 protein: CASQLQSGVSGNTIYF. CDR3 coding DNA: TGCGCCAGCCAGCTCCAATCTGGAGTCTCTGGAAACACCATATATTTT.

The gene calls are TRBV6-1 and TRBJ1-3; 8 nucleotides agree with TRBD1. This CDR3 region has 15 residues. CDR1 is MNHNS and CDR2 is SASEGT in the germline V gene. The junction had 7 bases not matched to a gene; V was cut back by 5 bases and J by 4 bases. CDR3 in DNA: TGTGCCAGCAGTTCATACAGGGGGGCGGGAAACACCATATATTTT. It translates to CASSSYRGAGNTIYF.

The CDR3 DNA sequence: TGTGCCAGCAGCTTAGAGCGGGGGGCTTGGGAGACCCAGTACTTC. As protein: CASSLERGAWETQYF. The chain employs TRBV7-9 and TRBJ2-5; 9 bases fit TRBD2. Germline CDR1 is SEHNR and CDR2 is FQNEAQ (reference sequence). With 1 base clipped from V and 5 bases from J, the junction kept 5 bases outside the gene matches. The CDR3 covers 15 residues. Full variable domain (remainder filled in from reference TRBV7-9 and TRBJ2-5): DTGVSQNPRHKITKRGQNVTFRCDPISEHNRLYWYRQTLGQGPEFLTYFQNEAQLEKSRLLSDRFSAERPKGSFSTLEIQRTEQGDSAMYLCASSLERGAWETQYFGPGTRLLVL.

This clone was counted between two and nine times. The chain links TRBV5-1 to TRBJ2-2; D possibly corresponds to TRBD1 (6 bases). The V end lost 2 bases, the J end lost 3 bases, and 11 bases lay between the germline ends. The CDR3 length is 15 residues. Germline V CDR1 and CDR2: SGHRS, YFSETQ. CDR3 amino acids: CASSLAGVDTGELFF. For the CDR3, the DNA is TGCGCCAGCAGCTTAGCAGGGGTAGACACCGGGGAGCTGTTTTTT.

The V call is TRBV5-5, the J call TRBJ2-5, with 8 bases that match TRBD1. The CDR3 sequence is 14 residues long. V lost 3 bases to trimming and J lost 2 bases; unmatched junction nucleotides: 3. In germline, CDR1 is SGHKS, CDR2 YYEKEE (reference sequence). CDR3 DNA sequence: TGTGCCAGCAGCTCAAGGACAGGGCAAGAGACCCAGTACTTC. Translation: CASSSRTGQETQYF.

This sequence joins TRBV4-1 and TRBJ2-7; D uncertain. Germline V CDR1 and CDR2: MGHRA, YSYEKL. V lost 3 bases and J lost 3, with 18 bases in between. The CDR3 loop spans 16 amino acids. CDR3 residues: CASSQAPPGPFYEQYF. In nucleotides, the CDR3 is TGCGCCAGCAGCCAGGCCCCTCCGGGTCCCTTCTACGAGCAGTACTTC.

The chain has TRBV18 and TRBJ1-2; 9 bases line up with TRBD1. CDR1 and CDR2 (germline): KGHSH, LQKENI. There are 15 residues in the CDR3. V lost 3 bases, J lost 6 bases, and 8 bases stayed unmatched. CDR3 protein: CASSPEQGARDGYTF. CDR3 coding DNA: TGTGCCAGCTCACCCGAACAGGGGGCGCGGGATGGCTACACCTTC. Variable domain in full (rest from reference TRBV18 and TRBJ1-2): NAGVMQNPRHLVRRRGQEARLRCSPMKGHSHVYWYRQLPEEGLKFMVYLQKENIIDESGMPKERFSAEFPKEGPSILRIQQVVRGDSAAYFCASSPEQGARDGYTFGSGTRLTVV.

The J gene is TRBJ2-7, the V gene TRBV2; 9 nucleotides line up with TRBD1. The CDR3 contains 14 residues. Germline assignment: CDR1 SNHLY and CDR2 FYNNEI. The V segment lost 5 bases and the J segment 3 bases; nucleotides outside the gene matches: 5. The CDR3 is CASSSRTGDYEQYF. The CDR3 nucleotides read TGTGCCAGCAGTAGTCGGACAGGGGACTACGAGCAGTACTTC.

The rearrangement joins TRBV11-2 to TRBJ2-5; D is unresolved. Germline lookup yields CDR1 SGHAT and CDR2 FQNNGV. The CDR3 runs to 13 residues. The V end lost 2 bases, the J end lost 0 bases, and 4 bases lay between the germline ends. The CDR3 spells CASSLLYQETQYF. Here the CDR3 DNA reads TGTGCCAGCAGCTTACTCTACCAAGAGACCCAGTACTTC.

This clone has only one observation. The chain has TRBV9 and TRBJ1-6, with TRBD1 identical over 8 bases. The CDR3 is 15 residues long. V was clipped by 3 bases and J by 7 bases; unmatched bases: 6. Germline CDR1 is SGDLS and CDR2 is YYNGEE. The CDR3 bases are TGTGCCAGCAGCGCAGGGGGCCTTGGGAATTCACCCCTCCACTTT. Translated, it gives CASSAGGLGNSPLHF.

The chain joins TRBV19 to TRBJ1-1; D gene ambiguous. The ends were cut back, 6 bases at V and 0 bases at J, with 8 bases in the middle. Germline V gene lookup returns CDR1 LNHDA and CDR2 SQIVND (reference sequence). There are 13 residues in the CDR3. CDR3 sequence: CASSPTLNTEAFF. The CDR3 region has the DNA TGTGCCAGTAGCCCGACACTGAACACTGAAGCTTTCTTT.

The chain links TRBV30 to TRBJ1-5, with D perhaps TRBD1 (5 bases). From germline, CDR1 is GTSNPN and CDR2 SVGIG (reference sequence). The ends were cut back, 0 bases at V and 7 bases at J, with 31 bases in the middle. CDR3 length equals 20 residues. CDR3 region: CAWSVKGVAGLNFTRQPQHF. In DNA, the CDR3 is TGTGCCTGGAGTGTAAAGGGCGTCGCGGGACTCAACTTTACGCGGCAGCCCCAGCATTTT.

The chain couples TRBV7-9 to TRBJ2-1; D might be TRBD1 (5 bases). The CDR3 consists of 13 residues. CDR1 and CDR2 from the germline V gene are SEHNR and FQNEAQ (reference sequence). Between the trimmed V and J ends, which lost 4 bases and 10 bases, there was a span of 14 bases. The CDR3 DNA is TGTGCCAGCAGCTATGTAAGGGGCGTAGAGCAGTTCTTC. It yields the protein CASSYVRGVEQFF.

In DNA, the CDR3 is TGTGCCTGGAGCCGGGACAGGGAATACGAGCAGTACTTC. Its protein product is CAWSRDREYEQYF. The chain carries TRBV30 and TRBJ2-7, with 9 bases matching TRBD1. Germline V gene lookup returns CDR1 GTSNPN and CDR2 SVGIG (reference sequence). V lost 3 bases to trimming and J lost 4 bases; unmatched junction nucleotides: 4. The CDR3 has 13 amino acids.

The chain joins TRBV12-5 to TRBJ1-5; TRBD1 matches at 7 bases. CDR1 and CDR2 (germline): LGHNT, FRNRAP. V lost 10 bases to trimming and J lost 6 bases; unmatched junction nucleotides: 9. The CDR3 is made up of 13 amino acids. The DNA of the CDR3 is TGTGCTACCACAACAGGGGTAGGTCAGCCCCAGCATTTT. Its translation: CATTTGVGQPQHF.

V is TRBV7-2 and J is TRBJ2-7; tentative D call: TRBD1 (6 bases). Germline CDR1 is SGHTA and CDR2 is FQGNSA. This CDR3 has 16 amino acids. The V end was cut by 0 bases, the J end by 2 bases, with 14 bases between. CDR3 DNA: TGTGCCAGCAGCTTAGCGGGGGCTCCCGCACCCTACGAGCAGTACTTC. Protein sequence: CASSLAGAPAPYEQYF.

The J gene is TRBJ1-6, the V gene TRBV6-6; 9 nucleotides agree with TRBD1. CDR3 size: 14 residues. V trimming: 6 bases; J trimming: 9 bases; junction bases outside the gene matches: 6. Germline lookup yields CDR1 MNHNY and CDR2 SVGAGI (reference sequence). In DNA form, the CDR3 reads TGTGCCAGCAGACGGACAGGGGCGGGTTCACCCCTCCACTTT. Its translation: CASRRTGAGSPLHF.

The genes are TRBV18 and TRBJ2-7, with a weak D call TRBD2 (5 bases). This CDR3 is built from 14 residues. CDR1 is KGHSH and CDR2 is LQKENI in the germline V gene. Trimming took off 3 bases at V and 3 bases at J, with 12 bases between the two ends. CDR3 region: CASSPREGLYEQYF. The CDR3 DNA reads TGTGCCAGCTCACCCCGGGAAGGACTCTACGAGCAGTACTTC. The complete variable domain, with remaining parts taken from reference TRBV18 and TRBJ2-7, reads NAGVMQNPRHLVRRRGQEARLRCSPMKGHSHVYWYRQLPEEGLKFMVYLQKENIIDESGMPKERFSAEFPKEGPSILRIQQVVRGDSAAYFCASSPREGLYEQYFGPGTRLTVT.

This sequence joins TRBV6-1 and TRBJ2-2; D is possibly TRBD1 (5 bases). Germline V CDR1 and CDR2: MNHNS, SASEGT. This CDR3 has 13 amino acids. V shed 8 bases and J shed 1 base, with 8 bases lying between them. Here the CDR3 reads CASLGQNTGELFF. DNA for the CDR3: TGTGCCAGCCTAGGACAGAACACCGGGGAGCTGTTTTTT.

The genes are TRBV11-2 and TRBJ1-3; 7 bases match TRBD1. The CDR3 is 15 residues long. CDR1 is SGHAT and CDR2 is FQNNGV in the germline V gene. V dropped 3 bases and J dropped 2; count of bases not matched to a gene: 4. The CDR3 DNA reads TGTGCCAGCAGCTTGGCAGGGGGTACTGGAAACACCATATATTTT. Translating it yields CASSLAGGTGNTIYF.

In its sample, this clone was seen a few times. The rearrangement joins TRBV2 to TRBJ1-3, with 9 bases fitting TRBD1. The CDR3 length is 16 residues. J lost 2 bases, V lost 7 bases, and 9 bases had no gene match. Germline-derived CDR1 and CDR2 are SNHLY and FYNNEI. The CDR3 DNA follows: TGTGCCAGCATTGACAGGGGGGAAGTTACTGGAAACACCATATATTTT. It yields the protein CASIDRGEVTGNTIYF.

The chain employs TRBV7-9 and TRBJ1-6; 10 positions agree with TRBD1. V was pared by 4 bases and J by 8 bases, with 8 bases of the junction left unmatched. Germline-derived CDR1 and CDR2 are SEHNR and FQNEAQ (reference sequence). There are 16 residues in the CDR3. The CDR3 nucleotides read TGTGCCAGCAGCTATCGGACAGGGGGAACGGATTCACCCCTCCACTTT. The encoded protein is CASSYRTGGTDSPLHF. Complete variable domain (other parts from reference TRBV7-9 and TRBJ1-6): DTGVSQNPRHKITKRGQNVTFRCDPISEHNRLYWYRQTLGQGPEFLTYFQNEAQLEKSRLLSDRFSAERPKGSFSTLEIQRTEQGDSAMYLCASSYRTGGTDSPLHFGNGTRLTVT.

The gene calls are TRBV7-9 and TRBJ2-3; a weak D match, TRBD2 (5 bases). The germline V and J ends were trimmed by 5 bases and 4 bases, with 19 bases remaining between them. The CDR3 sequence is 16 residues long. The germline gives CDR1 SEHNR, CDR2 FQNEAQ (reference sequence). The CDR3 here is CASSPDSGIFADTQYF. In DNA form, the CDR3 reads TGTGCCAGCAGCCCCGATTCCGGGATTTTCGCAGATACGCAGTATTTT.

The chain is built from TRBV25-1 and TRBJ2-5; 7 bases line up with TRBD1. Per germline, CDR1 MGHDK and CDR2 SYGVNS. Trimming cost V 8 bases and J 6 bases; bases outside gene matches: 9. The CDR3 is made up of 13 amino acids. The CDR3 coding sequence is TGTGCCAGCGCTGGGACAGACGGAAAGACCCAGTACTTC. This encodes CASAGTDGKTQYF.